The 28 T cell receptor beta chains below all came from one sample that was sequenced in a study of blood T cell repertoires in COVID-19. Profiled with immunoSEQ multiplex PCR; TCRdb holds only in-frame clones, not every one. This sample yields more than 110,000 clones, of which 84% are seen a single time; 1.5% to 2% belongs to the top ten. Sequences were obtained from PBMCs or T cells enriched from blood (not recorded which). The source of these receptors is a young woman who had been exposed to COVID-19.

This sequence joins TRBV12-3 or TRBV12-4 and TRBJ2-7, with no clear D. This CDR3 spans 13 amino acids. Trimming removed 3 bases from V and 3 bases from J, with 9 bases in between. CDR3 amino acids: CASSFADGYEQYF. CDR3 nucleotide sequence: TGTGCCAGCAGTTTCGCAGATGGCTACGAGCAGTACTTC.

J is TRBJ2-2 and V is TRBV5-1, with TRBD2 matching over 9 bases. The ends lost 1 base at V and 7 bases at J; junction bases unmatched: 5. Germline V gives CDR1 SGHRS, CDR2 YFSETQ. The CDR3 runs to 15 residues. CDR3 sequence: CASSLSGLANGELFF. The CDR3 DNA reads TGCGCCAGCAGCTTGTCCGGACTAGCGAACGGGGAGCTGTTTTTT.

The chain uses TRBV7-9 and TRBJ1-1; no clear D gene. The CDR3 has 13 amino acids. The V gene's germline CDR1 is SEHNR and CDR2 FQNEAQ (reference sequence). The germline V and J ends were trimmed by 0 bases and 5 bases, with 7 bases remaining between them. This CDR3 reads CASSLAGETEAFF. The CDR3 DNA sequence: TGTGCCAGCAGCTTAGCTGGGGAGACTGAAGCTTTCTTT. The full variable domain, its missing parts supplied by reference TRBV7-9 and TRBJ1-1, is DTGVSQNPRHKITKRGQNVTFRCDPISEHNRLYWYRQTLGQGPEFLTYFQNEAQLEKSRLLSDRFSAERPKGSFSTLEIQRTEQGDSAMYLCASSLAGETEAFFGQGTRLTVV.

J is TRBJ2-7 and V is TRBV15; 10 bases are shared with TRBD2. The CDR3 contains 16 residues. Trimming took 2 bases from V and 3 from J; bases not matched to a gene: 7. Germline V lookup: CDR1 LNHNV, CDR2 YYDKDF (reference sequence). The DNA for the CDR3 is TGTGCCACCAGCAGACCTAGTCCTAGCGGGAGCTACGAGCAGTACTTC. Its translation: CATSRPSPSGSYEQYF. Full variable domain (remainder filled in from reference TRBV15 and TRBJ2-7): DAMVIQNPRYQVTQFGKPVTLSCSQTLNHNVMYWYQQKSSQAPKLLFHYYDKDFNNEADTPDNFQSRRPNTSFCFLDIRSPGLGDTAMYLCATSRPSPSGSYEQYFGPGTRLTVT.

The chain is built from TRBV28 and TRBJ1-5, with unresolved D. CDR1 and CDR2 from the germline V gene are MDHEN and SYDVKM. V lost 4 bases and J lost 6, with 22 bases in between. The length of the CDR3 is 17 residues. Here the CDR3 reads CASSSAGHPLGVQPQHF. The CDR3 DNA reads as TGTGCCAGCAGTTCTGCGGGCCATCCGCTCGGGGTTCAGCCCCAGCATTTT.

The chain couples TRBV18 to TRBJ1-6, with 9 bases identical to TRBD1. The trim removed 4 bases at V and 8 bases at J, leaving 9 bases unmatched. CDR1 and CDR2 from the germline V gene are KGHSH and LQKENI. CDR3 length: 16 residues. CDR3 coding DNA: TGTGCCAGCTCACAACCCGGGACAGGGCTTGATTCACCCCTCCACTTT. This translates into CASSQPGTGLDSPLHF.

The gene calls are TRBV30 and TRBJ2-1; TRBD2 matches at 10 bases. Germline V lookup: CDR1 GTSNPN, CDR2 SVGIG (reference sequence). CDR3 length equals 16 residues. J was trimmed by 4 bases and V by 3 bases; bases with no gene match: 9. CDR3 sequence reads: CAWSFKAGGIYNEQFF. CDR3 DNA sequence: TGTGCCTGGAGCTTTAAAGCGGGAGGGATTTACAATGAGCAGTTCTTC.

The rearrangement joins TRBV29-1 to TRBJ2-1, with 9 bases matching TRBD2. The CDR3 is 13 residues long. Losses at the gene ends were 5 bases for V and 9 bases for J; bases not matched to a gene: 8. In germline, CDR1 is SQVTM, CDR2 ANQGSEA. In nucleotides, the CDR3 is TGCAGCGTTATGGGACTAGCCGGCCGTGAGCAGTTCTTC. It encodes CSVMGLAGREQFF.

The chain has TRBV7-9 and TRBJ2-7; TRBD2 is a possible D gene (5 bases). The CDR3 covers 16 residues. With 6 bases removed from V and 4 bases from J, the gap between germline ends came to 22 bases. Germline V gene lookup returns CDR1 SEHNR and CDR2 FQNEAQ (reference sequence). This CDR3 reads CASSQTLGAEEYEQYF. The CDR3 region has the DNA TGTGCCAGCAGTCAAACTCTGGGAGCGGAGGAGTACGAGCAGTACTTC.

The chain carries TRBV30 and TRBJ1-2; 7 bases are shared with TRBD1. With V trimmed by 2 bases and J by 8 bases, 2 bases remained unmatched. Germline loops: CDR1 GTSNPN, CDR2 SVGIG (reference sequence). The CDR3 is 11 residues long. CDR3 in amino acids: CAWSHRGGYTF. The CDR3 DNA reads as TGTGCCTGGAGTCACAGGGGCGGCTACACCTTC.

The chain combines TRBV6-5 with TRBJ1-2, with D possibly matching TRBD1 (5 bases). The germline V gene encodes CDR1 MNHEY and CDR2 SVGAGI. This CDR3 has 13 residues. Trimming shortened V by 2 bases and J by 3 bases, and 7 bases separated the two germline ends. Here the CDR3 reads CASSYTRDYGYTF. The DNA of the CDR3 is TGTGCCAGCAGTTACACCAGGGACTATGGCTACACCTTC.

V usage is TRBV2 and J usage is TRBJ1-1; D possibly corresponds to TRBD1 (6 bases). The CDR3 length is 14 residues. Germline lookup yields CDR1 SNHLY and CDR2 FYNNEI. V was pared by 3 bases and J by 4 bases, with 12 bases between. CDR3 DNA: TGTGCCAGCAGTGACAGGGGCGCTGGCACTGAAGCTTTCTTT. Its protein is CASSDRGAGTEAFF.

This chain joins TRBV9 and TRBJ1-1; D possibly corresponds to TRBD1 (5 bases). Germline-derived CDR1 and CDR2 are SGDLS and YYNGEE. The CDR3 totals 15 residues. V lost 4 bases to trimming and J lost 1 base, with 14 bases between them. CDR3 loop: CASSPKGVRNTEAFF. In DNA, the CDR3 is TGTGCCAGCAGCCCCAAAGGGGTTAGGAACACTGAAGCTTTCTTT.

In DNA, the CDR3 is TGCGCCAGCAGTGAGAAGCGAGGGCTGGGCTACACCTTC. Amino acids: CASSEKRGLGYTF. The chain recombines TRBV10-2 with TRBJ1-2; D ambiguous. The CDR3 is made up of 13 amino acids. Between the trimmed V and J ends, which lost 2 bases and 8 bases, there was a span of 12 bases. Germline CDR1 WSHSY, CDR2 SAAADI.

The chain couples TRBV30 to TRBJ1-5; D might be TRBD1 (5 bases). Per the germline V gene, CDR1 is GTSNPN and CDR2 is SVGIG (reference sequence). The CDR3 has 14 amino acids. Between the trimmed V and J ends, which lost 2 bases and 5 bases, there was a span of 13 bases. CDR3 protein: CAWSYLDSYQPQHF. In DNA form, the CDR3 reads TGTGCCTGGAGTTACCTTGACAGCTATCAGCCCCAGCATTTT.

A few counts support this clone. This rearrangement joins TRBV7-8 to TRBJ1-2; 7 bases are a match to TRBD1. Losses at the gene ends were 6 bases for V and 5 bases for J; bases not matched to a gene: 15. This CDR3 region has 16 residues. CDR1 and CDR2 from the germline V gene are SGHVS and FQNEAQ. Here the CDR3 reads CASSPGTAQRFYGYTF. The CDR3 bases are TGTGCCAGCAGTCCCGGGACAGCTCAAAGATTTTATGGCTACACCTTC.

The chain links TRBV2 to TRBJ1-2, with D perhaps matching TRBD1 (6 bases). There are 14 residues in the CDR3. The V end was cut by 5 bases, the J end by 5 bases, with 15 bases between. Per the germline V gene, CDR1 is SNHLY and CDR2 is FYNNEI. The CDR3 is CASSPQGDVYGYTF. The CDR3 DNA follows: TGTGCCAGCAGTCCACAGGGTGATGTTTATGGCTACACCTTC. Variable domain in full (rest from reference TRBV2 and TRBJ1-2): EPEVTQTPSHQVTQMGQEVILRCVPISNHLYFYWYRQILGQKVEFLVSFYNNEISEKSEIFDDQFSVERPDGSNFTLKIRSTKLEDSAMYFCASSPQGDVYGYTFGSGTRLTVV.

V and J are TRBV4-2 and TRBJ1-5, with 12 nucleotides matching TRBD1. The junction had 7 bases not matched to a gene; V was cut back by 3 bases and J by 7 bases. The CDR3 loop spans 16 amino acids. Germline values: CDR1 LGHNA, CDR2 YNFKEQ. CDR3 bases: TGTGCCAGCAGCCAGGAATCCGGGACAGGGGGCCAGCCCCAGCATTTT. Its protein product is CASSQESGTGGQPQHF.

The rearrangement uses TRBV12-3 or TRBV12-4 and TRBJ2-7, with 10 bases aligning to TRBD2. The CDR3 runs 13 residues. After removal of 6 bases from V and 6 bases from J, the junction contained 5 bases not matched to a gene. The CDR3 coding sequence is TGTGCCAGCAGAACCACTAGCGGGACCGAGCAGTACTTC. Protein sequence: CASRTTSGTEQYF.

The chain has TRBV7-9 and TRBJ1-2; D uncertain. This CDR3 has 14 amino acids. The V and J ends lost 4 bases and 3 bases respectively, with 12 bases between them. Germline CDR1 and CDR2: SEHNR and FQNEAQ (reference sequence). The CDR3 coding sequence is TGTGCCAGCAGCTCTGGGTGGAGGTACTATGGCTACACCTTC. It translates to CASSSGWRYYGYTF.

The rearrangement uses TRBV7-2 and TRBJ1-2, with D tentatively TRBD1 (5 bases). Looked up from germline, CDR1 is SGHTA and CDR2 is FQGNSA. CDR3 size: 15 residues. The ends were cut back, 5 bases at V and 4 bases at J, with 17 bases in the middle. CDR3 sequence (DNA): TGTGCCAGCAGCGCCCGACAGTCGGTTACCTATGGCTACACCTTC. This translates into CASSARQSVTYGYTF.

In nucleotides, the CDR3 is TGTGCCAGCAGCTTAGGGACAGACCCCCGGTGGACTGAAGCTTTCTTT. Amino acids: CASSLGTDPRWTEAFF. V gene TRBV7-3 combines with J gene TRBJ1-1, with 7 bases identical to TRBD1. The CDR3 length is 16 residues. Germline CDR1 SGHTA, CDR2 FQGTGA. The V gene end was trimmed by 2 bases and the J gene end by 5 bases; junction bases not matched to a gene: 11.

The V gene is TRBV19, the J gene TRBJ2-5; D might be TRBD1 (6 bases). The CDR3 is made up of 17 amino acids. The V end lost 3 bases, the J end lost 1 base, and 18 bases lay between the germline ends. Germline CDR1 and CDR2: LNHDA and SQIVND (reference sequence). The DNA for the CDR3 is TGTGCCAGTAGTATTTTAGGACAGCGCCAGCCCCAAGAGACCCAGTACTTC. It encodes CASSILGQRQPQETQYF.

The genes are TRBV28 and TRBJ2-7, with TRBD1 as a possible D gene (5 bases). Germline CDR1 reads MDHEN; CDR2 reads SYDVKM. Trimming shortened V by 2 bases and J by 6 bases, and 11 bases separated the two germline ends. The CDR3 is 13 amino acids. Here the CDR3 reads CASSLRQGGEQYF. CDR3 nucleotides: TGTGCCAGCAGTTTACGGCAGGGTGGCGAGCAGTACTTC.

The CDR3 is CASTRTSGFTDTQYF. Written as DNA, the CDR3 is TGCGCCAGCACAAGGACTAGCGGTTTCACAGATACGCAGTATTTT. This sequence joins TRBV10-2 and TRBJ2-3; 10 positions match TRBD2. J was trimmed by 2 bases and V by 7 bases; bases with no gene match: 6. Germline V gives CDR1 WSHSY, CDR2 SAAADI. The CDR3 is made up of 15 amino acids.

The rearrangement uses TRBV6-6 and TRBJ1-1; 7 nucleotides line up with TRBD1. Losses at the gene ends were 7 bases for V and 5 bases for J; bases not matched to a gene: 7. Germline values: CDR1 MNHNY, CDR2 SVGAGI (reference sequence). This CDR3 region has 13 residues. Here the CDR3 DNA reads TGTGCCAGCACCGAGACAGGGATGACTGAAGCTTTCTTT. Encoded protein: CASTETGMTEAFF.

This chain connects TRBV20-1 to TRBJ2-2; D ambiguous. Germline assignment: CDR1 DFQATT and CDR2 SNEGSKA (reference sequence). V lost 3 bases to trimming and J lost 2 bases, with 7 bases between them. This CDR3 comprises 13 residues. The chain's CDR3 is CSASSFNTGELFF. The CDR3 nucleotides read TGCAGTGCTAGTTCTTTCAACACCGGGGAGCTGTTTTTT.

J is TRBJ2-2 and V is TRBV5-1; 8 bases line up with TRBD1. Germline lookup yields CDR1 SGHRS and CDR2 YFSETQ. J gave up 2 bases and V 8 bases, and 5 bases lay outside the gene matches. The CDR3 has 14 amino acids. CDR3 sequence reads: CASTGTGNTGELFF. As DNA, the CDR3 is TGCGCCAGTACCGGGACAGGCAACACCGGGGAGCTGTTTTTT.